The present T cell receptor beta chain was sequenced within a study of T cell changes during pregnancy in multiple sclerosis. Sequenced by immunoSEQ multiplex PCR; TCRdb stores in-frame clones only, minus some. The data show some 89,000 clones, approximately 94% seen once. V was trimmed by 7 bases and J by 4 bases, leaving 16 bases between them. This CDR3 spans 13 amino acids. Germline lookup yields CDR1 SQVTM and CDR2 ANQGSEA. Here the sequenced sample was peripheral blood, taken in the third trimester of pregnancy. V and J are TRBV29-1 and TRBJ1-1, with D tentatively TRBD1 (6 bases). This receptor was obtained from a female donor with multiple sclerosis, enrolled in a pregnancy study. CDR3 in amino acids: CSGRQEGGTEAFF. The CDR3 nucleotides are TGCAGCGGCCGACAGGAAGGTGGCACTGAAGCTTTCTTT. Variable domain in full (rest from reference TRBV29-1 and TRBJ1-1): SAVISQKPSRDICQRGTSLTIQCQVDSQVTMMFWYRQQPGQSLTLIATANQGSEATYESGFVIDKFPISRPNLTFSTLTVSNMSPEDSSIYLCSGRQEGGTEAFFGQGTRLTVV.